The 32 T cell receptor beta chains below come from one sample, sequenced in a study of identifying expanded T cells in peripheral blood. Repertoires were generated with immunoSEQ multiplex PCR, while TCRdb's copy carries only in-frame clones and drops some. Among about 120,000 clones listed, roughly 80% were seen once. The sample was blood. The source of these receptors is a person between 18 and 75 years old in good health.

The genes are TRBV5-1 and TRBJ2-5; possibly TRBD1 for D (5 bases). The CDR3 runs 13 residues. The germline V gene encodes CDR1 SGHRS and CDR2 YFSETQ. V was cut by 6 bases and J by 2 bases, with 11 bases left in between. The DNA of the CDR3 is TGCGCCAGCAAGGGGTCTAATCAAGAGACCCAGTACTTC. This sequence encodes CASKGSNQETQYF.

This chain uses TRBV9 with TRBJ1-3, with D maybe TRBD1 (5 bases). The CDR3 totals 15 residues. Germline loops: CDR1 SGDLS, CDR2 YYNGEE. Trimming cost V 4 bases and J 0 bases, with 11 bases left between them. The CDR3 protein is CASSSRDDSGNTIYF. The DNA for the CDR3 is TGTGCCAGCAGCTCCCGGGACGACTCTGGAAACACCATATATTTT.

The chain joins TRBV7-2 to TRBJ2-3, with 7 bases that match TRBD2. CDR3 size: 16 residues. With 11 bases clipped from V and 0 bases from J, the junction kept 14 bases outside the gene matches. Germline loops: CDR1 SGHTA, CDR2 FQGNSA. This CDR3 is CASGGLRGPSTDTQYF. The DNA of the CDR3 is TGTGCCTCCGGGGGGTTACGGGGACCTAGCACAGATACGCAGTATTTT.

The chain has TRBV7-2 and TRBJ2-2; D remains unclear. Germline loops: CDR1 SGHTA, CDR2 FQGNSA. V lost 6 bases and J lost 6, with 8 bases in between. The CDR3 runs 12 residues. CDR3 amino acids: CASSLTPGELFF. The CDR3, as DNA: TGTGCCAGCAGTTTAACACCCGGGGAGCTGTTTTTT.

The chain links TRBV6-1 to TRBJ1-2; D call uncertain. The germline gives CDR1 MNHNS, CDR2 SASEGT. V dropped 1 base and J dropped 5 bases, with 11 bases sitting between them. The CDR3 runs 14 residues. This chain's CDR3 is CASSEGVDRYGYTF. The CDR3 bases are TGTGCCAGCAGTGAAGGAGTAGACCGATATGGCTACACCTTC.

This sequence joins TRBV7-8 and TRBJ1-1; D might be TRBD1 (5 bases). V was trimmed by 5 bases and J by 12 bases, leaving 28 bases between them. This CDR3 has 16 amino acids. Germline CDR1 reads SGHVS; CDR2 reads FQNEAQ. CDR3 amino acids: CASSLAPGGDPGRTFF. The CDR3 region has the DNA TGTGCCAGCAGCCTTGCTCCGGGAGGGGATCCGGGGAGAACTTTCTTT. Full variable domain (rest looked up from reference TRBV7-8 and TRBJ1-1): GAGVSQSPRYKVAKRGQDVALRCDPISGHVSLFWYQQALGQGPEFLTYFQNEAQLDKSGLPSDRFFAERPEGSVSTLKIQRTQQEDSAVYLCASSLAPGGDPGRTFFGQGTRLTVV.

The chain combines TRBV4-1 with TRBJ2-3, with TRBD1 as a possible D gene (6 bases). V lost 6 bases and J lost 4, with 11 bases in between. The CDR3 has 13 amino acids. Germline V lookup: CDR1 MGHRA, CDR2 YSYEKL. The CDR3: CASRQQGADTQYF. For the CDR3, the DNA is TGCGCCAGCAGACAACAGGGAGCAGATACGCAGTATTTT.

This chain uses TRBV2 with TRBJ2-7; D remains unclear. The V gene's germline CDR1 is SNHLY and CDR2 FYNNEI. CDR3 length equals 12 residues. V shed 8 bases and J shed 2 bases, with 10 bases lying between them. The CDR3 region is CASLQETYEQYF. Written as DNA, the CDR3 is TGTGCCAGCCTCCAGGAAACCTACGAGCAGTACTTC.

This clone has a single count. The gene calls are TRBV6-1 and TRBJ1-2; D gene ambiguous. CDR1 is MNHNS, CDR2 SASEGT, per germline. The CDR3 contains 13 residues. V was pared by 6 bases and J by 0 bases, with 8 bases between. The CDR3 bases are TGTGCCAGCAGGACCGTAGCTAACTATGGCTACACCTTC. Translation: CASRTVANYGYTF.

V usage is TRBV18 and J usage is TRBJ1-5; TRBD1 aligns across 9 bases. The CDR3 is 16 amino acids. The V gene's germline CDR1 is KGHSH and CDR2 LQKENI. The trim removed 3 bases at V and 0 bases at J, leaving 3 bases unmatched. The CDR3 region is CASSPGTGNSNQPQHF. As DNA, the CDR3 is TGTGCCAGCTCACCCGGGACAGGGAATAGCAATCAGCCCCAGCATTTT.

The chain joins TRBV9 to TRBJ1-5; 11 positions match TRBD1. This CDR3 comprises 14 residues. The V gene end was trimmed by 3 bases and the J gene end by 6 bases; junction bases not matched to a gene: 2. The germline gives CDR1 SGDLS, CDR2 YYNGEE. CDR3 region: CASSAGTGGQPQHF. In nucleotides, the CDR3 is TGTGCCAGCAGCGCCGGGACAGGGGGTCAGCCCCAGCATTTT.

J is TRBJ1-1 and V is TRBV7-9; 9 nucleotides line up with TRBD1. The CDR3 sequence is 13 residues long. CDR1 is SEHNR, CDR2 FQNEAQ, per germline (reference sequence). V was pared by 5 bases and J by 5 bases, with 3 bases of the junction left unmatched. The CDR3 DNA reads TGTGCCAGCAGCGTGGGGACAGGGACTGAAGCTTTCTTT. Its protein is CASSVGTGTEAFF.

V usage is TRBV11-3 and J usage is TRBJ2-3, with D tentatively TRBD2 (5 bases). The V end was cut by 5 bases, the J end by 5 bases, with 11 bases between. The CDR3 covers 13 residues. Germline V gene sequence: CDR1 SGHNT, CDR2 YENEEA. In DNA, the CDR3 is TGTGCCAGCAGCCTCATGGCGGGAGATACGCAGTATTTT. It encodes CASSLMAGDTQYF.

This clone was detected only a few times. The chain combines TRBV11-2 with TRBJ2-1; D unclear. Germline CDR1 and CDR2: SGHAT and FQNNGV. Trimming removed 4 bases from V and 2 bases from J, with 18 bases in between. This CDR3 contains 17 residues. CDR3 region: CASSSPISGLTYNEQFF. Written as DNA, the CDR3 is TGTGCCAGCAGCTCGCCGATTTCGGGTCTGACCTACAATGAGCAGTTCTTC.

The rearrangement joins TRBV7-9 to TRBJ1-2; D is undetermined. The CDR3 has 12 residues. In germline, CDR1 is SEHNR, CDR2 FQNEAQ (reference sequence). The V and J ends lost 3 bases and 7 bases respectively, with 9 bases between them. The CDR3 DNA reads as TGTGCCAGCAGCTTTAGTGATTTTGGCTACACCTTC. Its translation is CASSFSDFGYTF.

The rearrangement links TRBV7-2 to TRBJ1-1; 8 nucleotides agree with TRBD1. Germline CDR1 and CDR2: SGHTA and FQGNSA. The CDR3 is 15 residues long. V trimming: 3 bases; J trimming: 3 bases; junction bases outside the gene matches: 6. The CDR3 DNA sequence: TGTGCCAGCAGCTTCGACTGGACAGGGCACACTGAAGCTTTCTTT. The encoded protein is CASSFDWTGHTEAFF.

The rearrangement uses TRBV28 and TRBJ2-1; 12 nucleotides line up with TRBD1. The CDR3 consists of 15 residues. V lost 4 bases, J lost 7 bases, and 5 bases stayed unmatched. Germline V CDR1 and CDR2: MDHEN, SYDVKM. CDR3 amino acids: CASSSPGQGANEQFF. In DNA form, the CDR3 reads TGTGCCAGCAGTTCCCCGGGACAGGGGGCGAATGAGCAGTTCTTC.

CDR3 nucleotide sequence: TGTGCCTGGACCCCCGAGGGGGCGCTTGGCTACACCTTC. Protein sequence: CAWTPEGALGYTF. V gene TRBV30 combines with J gene TRBJ1-2; 7 bases are shared with TRBD1. With 4 bases clipped from V and 7 bases from J, the junction kept 9 bases outside the gene matches. CDR1 and CDR2 from the germline V gene are GTSNPN and SVGIG (reference sequence). This CDR3 is built from 13 residues. The entire variable domain, with the rest obtained from reference TRBV30 and TRBJ1-2, is as follows: SQTIHQWPATLVQPVGSPLSLECTVEGTSNPNLYWYRQAAGRGLQLLFYSVGIGQISSEVPQNLSASRPQDRQFILSSKKLLLSDSGFYLCAWTPEGALGYTFGSGTRLTVV.

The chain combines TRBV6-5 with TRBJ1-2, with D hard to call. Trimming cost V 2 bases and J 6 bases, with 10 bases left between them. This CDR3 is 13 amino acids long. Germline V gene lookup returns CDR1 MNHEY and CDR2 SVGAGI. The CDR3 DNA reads TGTGCCAGCAGTTACCTGCGGCGAGATGGCTACACCTTC. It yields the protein CASSYLRRDGYTF.

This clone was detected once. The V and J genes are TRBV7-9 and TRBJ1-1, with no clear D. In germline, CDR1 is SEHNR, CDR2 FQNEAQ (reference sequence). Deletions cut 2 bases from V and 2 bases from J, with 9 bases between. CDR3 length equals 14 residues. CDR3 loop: CASSLSITNTEAFF. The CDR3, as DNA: TGTGCCAGCAGCTTATCGATTACAAACACTGAAGCTTTCTTT.

For the CDR3, the DNA is TGCAGCGTTAATGGCCGAGAAGCCAAAAACATTCAGTACTTC. Protein: CSVNGREAKNIQYF. The J gene is TRBJ2-4, the V gene TRBV29-1; D uncertain. CDR3 length: 14 residues. The V gene's germline CDR1 is SQVTM and CDR2 ANQGSEA. Deletions cut 5 bases from V and 0 bases from J, with 11 bases between.

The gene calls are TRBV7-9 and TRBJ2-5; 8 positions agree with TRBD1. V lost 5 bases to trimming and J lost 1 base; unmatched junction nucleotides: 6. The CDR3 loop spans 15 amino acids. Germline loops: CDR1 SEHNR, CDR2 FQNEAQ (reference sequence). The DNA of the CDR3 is TGTGCCAGCAGCACAAACAGGGGGTTCCAAGAGACCCAGTACTTC. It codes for CASSTNRGFQETQYF.

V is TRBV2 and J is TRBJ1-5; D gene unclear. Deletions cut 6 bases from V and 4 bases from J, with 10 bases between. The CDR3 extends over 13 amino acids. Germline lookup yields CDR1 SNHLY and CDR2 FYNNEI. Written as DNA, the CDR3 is TGTGCCAGCAGATCTGCACTTAATCAGCCCCAGCATTTT. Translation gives CASRSALNQPQHF.

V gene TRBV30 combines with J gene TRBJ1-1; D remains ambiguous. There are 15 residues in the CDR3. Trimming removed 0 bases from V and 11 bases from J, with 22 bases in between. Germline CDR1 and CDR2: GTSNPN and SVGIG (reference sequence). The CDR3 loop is CAWSVGVQTPLFAFF. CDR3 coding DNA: TGTGCCTGGAGTGTAGGCGTACAAACCCCGTTGTTTGCTTTCTTT.

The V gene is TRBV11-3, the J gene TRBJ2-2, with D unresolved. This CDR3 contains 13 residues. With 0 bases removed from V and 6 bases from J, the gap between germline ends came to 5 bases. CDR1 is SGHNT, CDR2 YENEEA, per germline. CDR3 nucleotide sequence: TGTGCCAGCAGCTTAGATTTGGCCGGGGAGCTGTTTTTT. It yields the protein CASSLDLAGELFF.

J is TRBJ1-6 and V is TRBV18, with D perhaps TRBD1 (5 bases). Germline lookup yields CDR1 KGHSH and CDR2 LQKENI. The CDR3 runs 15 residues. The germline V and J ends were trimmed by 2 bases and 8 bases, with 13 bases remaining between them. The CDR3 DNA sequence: TGTGCCAGCTCACCAGGGCAGCAGGGACATTCACCCCTCCACTTT. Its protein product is CASSPGQQGHSPLHF.

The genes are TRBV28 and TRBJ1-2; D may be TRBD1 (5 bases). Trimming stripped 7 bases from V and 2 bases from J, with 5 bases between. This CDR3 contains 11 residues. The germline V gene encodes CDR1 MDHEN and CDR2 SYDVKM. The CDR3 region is CASTGNYGYTF. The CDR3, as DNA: TGTGCCAGCACAGGGAACTATGGCTACACCTTC.

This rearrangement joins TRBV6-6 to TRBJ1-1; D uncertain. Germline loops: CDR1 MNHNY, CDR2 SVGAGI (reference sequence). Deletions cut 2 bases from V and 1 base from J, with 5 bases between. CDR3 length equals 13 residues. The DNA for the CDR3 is TGTGCCAGCAGTTACGGGCAGAACACTGAAGCTTTCTTT. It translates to CASSYGQNTEAFF.

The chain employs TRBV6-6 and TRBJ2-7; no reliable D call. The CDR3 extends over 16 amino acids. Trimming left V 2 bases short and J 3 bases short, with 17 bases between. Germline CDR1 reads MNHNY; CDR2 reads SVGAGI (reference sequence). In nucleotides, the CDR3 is TGTGCCAGCAGTTACACAGTCATAGATTCCGACTACGAGCAGTACTTC. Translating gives CASSYTVIDSDYEQYF.

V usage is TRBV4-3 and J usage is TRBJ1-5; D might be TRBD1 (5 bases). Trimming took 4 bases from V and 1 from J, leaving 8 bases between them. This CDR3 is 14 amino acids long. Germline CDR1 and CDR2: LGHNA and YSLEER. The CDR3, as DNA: TGCGCCAGCAGCCCGGGGCGCAGCAATCAGCCCCAGCATTTT. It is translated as CASSPGRSNQPQHF.

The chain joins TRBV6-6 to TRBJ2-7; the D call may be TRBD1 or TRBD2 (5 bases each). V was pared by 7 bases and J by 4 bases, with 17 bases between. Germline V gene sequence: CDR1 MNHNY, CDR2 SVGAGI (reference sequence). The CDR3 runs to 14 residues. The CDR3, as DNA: TGTGCCAGCAACGCCCCGGGGCAAAGTTACGAGCAGTACTTC. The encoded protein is CASNAPGQSYEQYF.

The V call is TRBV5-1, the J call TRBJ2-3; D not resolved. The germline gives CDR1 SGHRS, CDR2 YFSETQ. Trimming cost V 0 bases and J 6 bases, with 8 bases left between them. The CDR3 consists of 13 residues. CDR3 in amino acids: CASSLGERDTQYF. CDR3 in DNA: TGCGCCAGCAGCTTGGGGGAACGCGATACGCAGTATTTT.